This T cell receptor (beta chain) is drawn from a study of cytomegalovirus exposure and HLA in healthy donors. Study outcomes and limitations: The study flagged fewer than 200 TCR beta chains as cytomegalovirus-associated.

Regarding this clone: Antigen: not known.

The V end was cut by 2 bases, the J end by 3 bases, with 14 bases between. The germline V gene encodes CDR1 MNHEY and CDR2 SVGAGI. The CDR3 covers 15 residues. PCR was performed using 60 Vbeta and 13 Jbeta primers. Sequencing was performed with immunoSEQ multiplex PCR; in TCRdb, only in-frame clones are kept and a portion is missing. The repertoire consists of approximately 84,000 clones, with approximately 71% occurring once and the leading ten covering 2% to 2.5%. When sampled, the donors appeared nominally healthy, though they likely had unrecorded immune exposures. Sequenced sample: PBMCs. This TCR came from a man in his forties in good health and CMV-seronegative. This chain links TRBV6-5 with TRBJ2-7, with TRBD1 as a possible D gene (6 bases). The CDR3 loop reads CASSYLQGHSYEQYF. The CDR3 bases are TGTGCCAGCAGTTACCTACAGGGCCACAGCTACGAGCAGTACTTC.